This T cell receptor (beta chain) was sequenced for a study of T-cell reconstitution after alpha-beta-depleted transplantation in children. Regarding the study as a whole: After one year, T-cell counts and TCRbeta diversity mostly came from new T cells.

This clonotype was observed a few times. Its antigen is still unknown. Unique molecular identifiers were built into the TCRbeta library. TCRdb recomputed calls from the PCR reads with MiXCR, one row per CDR3 protein. The table has 600,000 or so distinct CDR3 sequences, 20% to 25% seen once. The source is a boy in the first two years of life who had a stem cell transplant for acute myeloid leukemia, so the T cells may come from the graft donor. The source was PBMCs, mostly from graft donor cells, collected 360 days after TCRalphabeta/CD19-depleted stem cell transplant.

DNA of the CDR3: TGCAGTGCTTTCGGGACTAGCGGAGACTACAATGAGCAGTTCTTC. It encodes CSAFGTSGDYNEQFF. The chain couples TRBV20-1 to TRBJ2-1, with 11 bases that match TRBD2. This CDR3 region has 15 residues. V gave up 5 bases and J gave up 3 bases; unmatched junction bases: 6. CDR1 DFQATT and CDR2 SNEGSKA come from the germline V gene (reference sequence).